The rows below give T cell receptor beta chains drawn from one sample of a study of blood T cell repertoires in COVID-19. This table comes from immunoSEQ multiplex PCR, and its TCRdb copy is limited to in-frame clones, with some not included. The data show approximately 330,000 clones, about 87% seen once. Input material: peripheral blood. The receptors here all came from a man aged 25-45 years with COVID-19, enrolled during active disease. CDR3s include the opening cysteine and the closing phenylalanine or tryptophan. Each record gives: CDR3 length, D gene, J gene, clone size, V gene, CDR3 protein, CDR3 DNA. D genes are given only for firm matches. For some rows the clone size is stated as once, few or many, or as a class when expanded; others skip it.

CDR3 length: 16
D gene: TRBD1
J gene: TRBJ2-7
clone size: -
V gene: TRBV27
CDR3 protein: CASSLRGQRSSYEQYF
CDR3 DNA: TGTGCCAGCAGTTTAAGGGGACAGCGCTCTTCCTACGAGCAGTACTTC

CDR3 length: 16
D gene: TRBD2
J gene: TRBJ2-2
clone size: few
V gene: TRBV2
CDR3 protein: CASSHSSGGAVGELFF
CDR3 DNA: TGTGCCAGCAGCCACTCTAGCGGGGGGGCCGTCGGGGAGCTGTTTTTT

CDR3 length: 13
D gene: -
J gene: TRBJ1-1
clone size: -
V gene: TRBV11-2
CDR3 protein: CASSLVRNTEAFF
CDR3 DNA: TGTGCCAGCAGCTTAGTCCGGAACACTGAAGCTTTCTTT

CDR3 length: 14
D gene: -
J gene: TRBJ2-7
clone size: -
V gene: TRBV11-2
CDR3 protein: CASNPTGIYYEQYF
CDR3 DNA: TGTGCCAGCAACCCCACCGGGATCTACTACGAGCAGTACTTC

CDR3 length: 15
D gene: -
J gene: TRBJ1-2
clone size: few
V gene: TRBV7-9
CDR3 protein: CASSLEGGLFGGYTF
CDR3 DNA: TGTGCCAGCAGCTTAGAGGGGGGGCTCTTTGGTGGCTACACCTTC

CDR3 length: 12
D gene: -
J gene: TRBJ2-7
clone size: few
V gene: TRBV6-5
CDR3 protein: CASSPNSFEQYF
CDR3 DNA: TGTGCCAGCTCACCGAACAGTTTCGAGCAGTACTTC

CDR3 length: 13
D gene: -
J gene: TRBJ1-2
clone size: -
V gene: TRBV30
CDR3 protein: CAWSRGANYGYTF
CDR3 DNA: TGTGCCTGGAGTCGGGGGGCGAACTATGGCTACACCTTC

CDR3 length: 14
D gene: -
J gene: TRBJ2-7
clone size: once
V gene: TRBV4-2
CDR3 protein: CASSQGRLSYEQYF
CDR3 DNA: TGTGCCAGCAGCCAAGGGCGGTTGTCCTACGAGCAGTACTTC

CDR3 length: 16
D gene: TRBD1
J gene: TRBJ2-5
clone size: -
V gene: TRBV4-1
CDR3 protein: CASSQDPTSQGATQYF
CDR3 DNA: TGCGCCAGCAGCCAAGATCCGACGAGCCAGGGGGCGACCCAGTACTTC

CDR3 length: 14
D gene: -
J gene: TRBJ2-5
clone size: -
V gene: TRBV19
CDR3 protein: CATAGTPRWETQYF
CDR3 DNA: TGTGCCACAGCCGGGACACCCCGGTGGGAGACCCAGTACTTC

CDR3 length: 16
D gene: -
J gene: TRBJ1-4
clone size: -
V gene: TRBV3-1/TRBV3-2
CDR3 protein: CASSQRLGQTNEKLFF
CDR3 DNA: TGTGCCAGCAGCCAAAGACTCGGCCAAACTAATGAAAAACTGTTTTTT

CDR3 length: 14
D gene: -
J gene: TRBJ1-6
clone size: -
V gene: TRBV6-5
CDR3 protein: CASSPEQYNSPLHF
CDR3 DNA: TGTGCCAGCAGTCCAGAACAATATAATTCACCCCTCCACTTT

CDR3 length: 15
D gene: TRBD1
J gene: TRBJ2-7
clone size: -
V gene: TRBV7-3
CDR3 protein: CASSFLGQADYEQYF
CDR3 DNA: TGTGCCAGCAGCTTCTTAGGACAGGCAGATTACGAGCAGTACTTC

CDR3 length: 12
D gene: -
J gene: TRBJ1-6
clone size: few
V gene: TRBV5-6
CDR3 protein: CASTGYDSPLHF
CDR3 DNA: TGTGCCAGCACCGGGTACGACTCACCCCTCCACTTT

CDR3 length: 14
D gene: -
J gene: TRBJ1-5
clone size: -
V gene: TRBV18
CDR3 protein: CASSPPGPQQPQHF
CDR3 DNA: TGTGCCAGCTCACCACCCGGCCCACAGCAGCCCCAGCATTTT

CDR3 length: 13
D gene: -
J gene: TRBJ2-1
clone size: -
V gene: TRBV30
CDR3 protein: CACPSSAYNEQFF
CDR3 DNA: TGTGCCTGCCCTAGTAGCGCCTACAATGAGCAGTTCTTC

CDR3 length: 14
D gene: TRBD1
J gene: TRBJ1-6
clone size: -
V gene: TRBV7-3
CDR3 protein: CASSPGTGGSPLHF
CDR3 DNA: TGTGCCAGCAGCCCCGGGACAGGGGGTTCACCCCTCCACTTT

CDR3 length: 14
D gene: TRBD1
J gene: TRBJ1-2
clone size: -
V gene: TRBV7-2
CDR3 protein: CASSRRTGDYGYTF
CDR3 DNA: TGTGCCAGCAGCCGGAGGACAGGGGATTATGGCTACACCTTC

CDR3 length: 14
D gene: -
J gene: TRBJ1-4
clone size: -
V gene: TRBV28
CDR3 protein: CASSPGLGWEKLFF
CDR3 DNA: TGTGCCAGCAGTCCGGGACTGGGGTGGGAAAAACTGTTTTTT

CDR3 length: 15
D gene: -
J gene: TRBJ2-3
clone size: few
V gene: TRBV19
CDR3 protein: CASSIGWRTSDTQYF
CDR3 DNA: TGTGCCAGTAGTATAGGTTGGAGGACGTCAGATACGCAGTATTTT

CDR3 length: 17
D gene: TRBD1
J gene: TRBJ1-6
clone size: once
V gene: TRBV10-1
CDR3 protein: CASSESESDRVDSPLHF
CDR3 DNA: TGCGCCAGCAGTGAGTCGGAGTCGGACAGGGTCGATTCACCCCTCCACTTT

CDR3 length: 15
D gene: TRBD2
J gene: TRBJ2-5
clone size: -
V gene: TRBV5-4
CDR3 protein: CASSPRLAGLETQYF
CDR3 DNA: TGTGCCAGCAGCCCCCGGCTAGCGGGCCTGGAGACCCAGTACTTC

CDR3 length: 14
D gene: TRBD1
J gene: TRBJ1-2
clone size: -
V gene: TRBV27
CDR3 protein: CASSSGQGTYGYTF
CDR3 DNA: TGTGCCAGCAGTTCGGGACAGGGAACCTATGGCTACACCTTC